Many counts were recorded for the clone carrying this TCR beta chain. Its target is not known. The entry originates in a study of molecular identifiers for immune sequencing clone quantification. The wider study: Replicate experiments divided RNA from around 20,000 or 100,000 naive CD8 cells into five parts and sequenced four. General study results and limits: Clones that had above 20 RNA copies took up over 99% of effector molecules but under 1% in naive cells. Amid some 900,000 naive cells, spiked Jurkat TCR RNA from one cell was reportedly still detectable.

When naive CD8 T cells were sorted, they were gated as CD8+CD4-CCR7+CD45RA+. Using its own MiXCR run on the PCR reads, TCRdb lists one record per CDR3 protein. The sample shows tens of thousands of distinct CDR3 sequences, about 18% of them seen only once. Germline CDR1 and CDR2: DFQATT and SNEGSKA (reference sequence). The CDR3 covers 11 residues. The ends were cut back, 6 bases at V and 15 bases at J, with 18 bases in the middle. The sequence was obtained from a human donor in good health. Some libraries in this study had Jurkat cell RNA spiked in. This chain links TRBV20-1 with TRBJ2-1; D remains unclear. The sequenced sample was naive CD8+ T cells from blood, with Jurkat cell RNA spiked in. The subset is: FACS-sorted CD8+CD4-CCR7+CD45RA+ naive T cells. This CDR3 reads CSAPLDGRRFF. The CDR3 DNA reads as TGCAGTGCCCCACTCGACGGGCGTCGGTTCTTC.